One T cell receptor beta chain is described in this entry. No antigen is known for it. The sample comes from a study of cytomegalovirus exposure and HLA in healthy donors. On the study more broadly: The 95 to 150 validation repertoires were produced on the same platform as the roughly 700 repertoires of the first cohort. This was reported in a later analysis.

Regarding the study as a whole: Rare TCR sequences predominated, though certain public TCRs were found in many donors.

Germline lookup yields CDR1 MNHEY and CDR2 SVGAGI. V was shortened by 4 bases and J by 2 bases, with 9 bases between the two germline ends. The CDR3 has 13 amino acids. The method was immunoSEQ multiplex PCR; TCRdb's version includes in-frame clones alone and lacks a portion of them. The table has over 45,000 clones, roughly 93% seen once; the top ten hold under 7%. This TCR was sampled from a woman aged 18 to 35 in good health and CMV-seronegative. The gene calls are TRBV6-5 and TRBJ2-7; tentatively, D is TRBD2 (5 bases). Sequencing used PBMCs. The CDR3 DNA reads as TGTGCCAGCAGTTTCGGGGAAACCTACGAGCAGTACTTC. Its protein is CASSFGETYEQYF.